These 5 T cell receptor beta chains were sequenced from one sample in a study of blood T cell repertoires in COVID-19. Data came from immunoSEQ multiplex PCR; TCRdb stores just in-frame clones and leaves some out. Of some 140,000 clones listed, 78% are singletons. Specimen: peripheral blood. Receptor source: a man in his 60s who had recovered from COVID-19.

The rearrangement links TRBV6-6 to TRBJ2-5; 14 bases fit TRBD2. The V gene's germline CDR1 is MNHNY and CDR2 SVGAGI (reference sequence). V shed 4 bases, J shed 5 bases, and the junction held 6 bases outside the gene matches. This CDR3 is 16 amino acids long. This CDR3 reads CASSSPWTSGRETQYF. In DNA, the CDR3 is TGTGCCAGCAGTTCCCCTTGGACTAGCGGGAGGGAGACCCAGTACTTC.

The chain recombines TRBV4-3 with TRBJ2-3; TRBD2 matches at 8 bases. Losses at the gene ends were 0 bases for V and 6 bases for J; bases not matched to a gene: 14. In germline, CDR1 is LGHNA, CDR2 YSLEER. The CDR3 is made up of 18 amino acids. The CDR3 is CASSQDRSGGGSGDTQYF. The CDR3 nucleotides read TGCGCCAGCAGCCAAGATCGGTCGGGCGGGGGGTCCGGCGATACGCAGTATTTT.

The gene calls are TRBV4-2 and TRBJ2-4, with 10 bases fitting TRBD1. The CDR3 runs 16 residues. The germline gives CDR1 LGHNA, CDR2 YNFKEQ. The J segment lost 8 bases and the V segment lost 0 bases, leaving 7 bases of the junction unmatched. CDR3 bases: TGTGCCAGCAGCCAAGAAAGACAGGGGGCGGTCGACATTCAGTACTTC. It is translated as CASSQERQGAVDIQYF.

This clone was seen only once. The V gene is TRBV4-2, the J gene TRBJ1-5, with D tentatively TRBD1 (5 bases). This CDR3 has 15 amino acids. CDR1 is LGHNA and CDR2 is YNFKEQ in the germline V gene. Trimming stripped 2 bases from V and 8 bases from J, with 16 bases between. The CDR3 region has the DNA TGTGCCAGCAGCCAATCGCAGGGTATAACGGAGCCCCAGCATTTT. It yields the protein CASSQSQGITEPQHF.

This chain connects TRBV6-1 to TRBJ1-1; no clear D gene. Looked up from germline, CDR1 is MNHNS and CDR2 is SASEGT. The CDR3 runs 14 residues. Between the trimmed V and J ends, which lost 0 bases and 1 base, there was a span of 6 bases. This chain's CDR3 is CASSEAWRNTEAFF. CDR3 bases: TGTGCCAGCAGTGAAGCGTGGAGGAACACTGAAGCTTTCTTT.